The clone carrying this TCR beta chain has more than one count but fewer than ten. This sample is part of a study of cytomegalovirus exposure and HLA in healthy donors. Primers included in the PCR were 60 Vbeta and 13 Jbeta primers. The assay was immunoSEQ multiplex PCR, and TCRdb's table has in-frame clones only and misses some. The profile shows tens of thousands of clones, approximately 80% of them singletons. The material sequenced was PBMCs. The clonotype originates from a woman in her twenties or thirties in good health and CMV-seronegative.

This chain's CDR3 is CASSKETNGTDHCSNTGELFF. As DNA, the CDR3 is TGTGCCAGCAGCAAAGAAACAAACGGGACAGATCATTGCTCGAACACCGGGGAGCTGTTTTTT. The chain has TRBV21-1 and TRBJ2-2; the DNA was not used to check the table's D call, TRBD1. TRBV21-1 is termed a pseudogene. This CDR3 is 21 amino acids long.